Listed below are T cell receptor beta chains from one sample, sequenced in a study of CD4 T cells in relation to SARS-CoV-2 and coronaviruses. Their antigens remain unidentified. Some clones are missing from TCRdb's copy, which holds only in-frame ones; the method was immunoSEQ multiplex PCR. The sample shows 40,000 to 50,000 clones, 84% of them seen only once. The specimen was naive CD4+ T cells from PBMCs, cultured in vitro. Receptors were obtained from an adult with COVID-19. Each CDR3 is given with its conserved first and last residue. Each record gives: D gene, J gene, V gene, CDR3 protein. A D gene is named only where the DNA matches it firmly.

D: NA; J: TRBJ2-7; V: TRBV4-1; CDR3: CASSQATRSRNYEQYF
D: TRBD1; J: TRBJ1-4; V: TRBV7-9; CDR3: CASSSRQGDEKLFF
D: TRBD2; J: TRBJ2-1; V: TRBV18; CDR3: CASSPKGLAGAFGYNEQFF
D: NA; J: TRBJ2-1; V: TRBV29-1; CDR3: CSVEFRTLRYEQFF
D: NA; J: TRBJ2-5; V: TRBV7-2; CDR3: CASSLGGPQYF
D: TRBD2; J: TRBJ2-1; V: TRBV4-1; CDR3: CASSRLTSGSYNEQFF
D: TRBD1; J: TRBJ2-7; V: TRBV4-1; CDR3: CASSQRTGDEQYF
D: TRBD1; J: TRBJ1-5; V: TRBV29-1; CDR3: CSVGQGAGQPQHF
D: TRBD1; J: TRBJ2-7; V: TRBV7-2; CDR3: CASSPRRDRGPYEQYF
D: NA; J: TRBJ1-1; V: TRBV5-3; CDR3: CARSLVGIQLPNTEAFF
D: NA; J: TRBJ2-7; V: TRBV9; CDR3: CASSAIGTAGHEQYF
D: TRBD2; J: TRBJ2-5; V: TRBV6-2/TRBV6-3; CDR3: CASTPWTSGAISETQYF
D: TRBD2; J: TRBJ2-1; V: TRBV19; CDR3: CASSTSGLSSYNEQFF
D: TRBD2; J: TRBJ2-7; V: TRBV4-1; CDR3: CASSQDRASGRYEQYF
D: TRBD2; J: TRBJ2-7; V: TRBV5-1; CDR3: CASTRTSPVYEQYF
D: NA; J: TRBJ2-6; V: TRBV28; CDR3: CASSLSGANVLTF
D: NA; J: TRBJ1-5; V: TRBV20-1; CDR3: CSASGDSNQPQHF
D: TRBD1; J: TRBJ2-1; V: TRBV30; CDR3: CAWSVRRGTGQPNEQFF
D: NA; J: TRBJ2-3; V: TRBV9; CDR3: CASSVDSRQVTDTQYF
D: TRBD1; J: TRBJ2-3; V: TRBV9; CDR3: CASSPGDRITDTQYF
D: TRBD2; J: TRBJ2-3; V: TRBV5-1; CDR3: CASSLGVGRADTQYF
D: TRBD1; J: TRBJ2-7; V: TRBV7-9; CDR3: CASSFGQGIFYEQYF
D: NA; J: TRBJ2-1; V: TRBV15; CDR3: CATSRENEQFF
D: NA; J: TRBJ2-7; V: TRBV7-3; CDR3: CASSFVASSSYEQYF
D: NA; J: TRBJ2-1; V: TRBV29-1; CDR3: CSAGAGAAYNEQFF
D: TRBD1; J: TRBJ2-1; V: TRBV15; CDR3: CATSRDGQGGTYNEQFF
D: TRBD1; J: TRBJ2-6; V: TRBV6-2/TRBV6-3; CDR3: CASSNTGGSGANVLTF
D: NA; J: TRBJ1-1; V: TRBV30; CDR3: CAWNRAEVTEAFF
D: TRBD1; J: TRBJ2-2; V: TRBV4-2; CDR3: CASSPGTANTGELFF
D: NA; J: TRBJ1-2; V: TRBV3-1/TRBV3-2; CDR3: CASTSGGDNGYTF
D: NA; J: TRBJ1-3; V: TRBV14; CDR3: CASSLYGADLARRNTIYF
D: TRBD2; J: TRBJ2-7; V: TRBV28; CDR3: CASSLRQLAGVSEQYF
D: TRBD1; J: TRBJ2-7; V: TRBV6-2/TRBV6-3; CDR3: CASSYSIDRVNYEQYF
D: TRBD2; J: TRBJ2-1; V: TRBV5-1; CDR3: CASSRAGGNEQFF
D: TRBD2; J: TRBJ2-1; V: TRBV9; CDR3: CASSAGLAGASSYNEQFF
D: TRBD2; J: TRBJ2-3; V: TRBV28; CDR3: CASSLGFRGRGNTDTQYF
D: TRBD1; J: TRBJ2-7; V: TRBV6-5; CDR3: CASTPGQGSEQYF
D: NA; J: TRBJ2-5; V: TRBV11-2; CDR3: CASSLGAGETQYF
D: TRBD2; J: TRBJ2-7; V: TRBV9; CDR3: CASSARLAGVDEQYF
D: TRBD1; J: TRBJ1-1; V: TRBV7-6; CDR3: CASSLDTGGPEAFF
D: NA; J: TRBJ2-7; V: TRBV30; CDR3: CAWSTNLLYEQYF
D: TRBD1; J: TRBJ2-2; V: TRBV3-1/TRBV3-2; CDR3: CASSPPGQQAGELFF
D: NA; J: TRBJ2-3; V: TRBV7-9; CDR3: CASSRGGVDTQYF
D: NA; J: TRBJ2-5; V: TRBV6-5; CDR3: CASSEETQYF
D: TRBD1; J: TRBJ2-3; V: TRBV5-1; CDR3: CASSYGNRGSDTQYF
D: NA; J: TRBJ2-3; V: TRBV10-1; CDR3: CASSEGRTPGDTQYF
D: TRBD2; J: TRBJ2-7; V: TRBV6-1; CDR3: CASSFSGNEQYF
D: TRBD1; J: TRBJ2-4; V: TRBV7-7; CDR3: CASSSPVGRGNIQYF
D: NA; J: TRBJ1-5; V: TRBV30; CDR3: CAWSVARAGVNQPQHF
D: NA; J: TRBJ2-7; V: TRBV6-5; CDR3: CASSRDPPYEQYF
D: TRBD1; J: TRBJ2-1; V: TRBV27; CDR3: CASTKTGGFYNEQFF
D: NA; J: TRBJ1-5; V: TRBV28; CDR3: CASSSYLGGELGNQPQHF
D: NA; J: TRBJ2-7; V: TRBV4-3; CDR3: CASSQDIPRGAGVRPYEQYF